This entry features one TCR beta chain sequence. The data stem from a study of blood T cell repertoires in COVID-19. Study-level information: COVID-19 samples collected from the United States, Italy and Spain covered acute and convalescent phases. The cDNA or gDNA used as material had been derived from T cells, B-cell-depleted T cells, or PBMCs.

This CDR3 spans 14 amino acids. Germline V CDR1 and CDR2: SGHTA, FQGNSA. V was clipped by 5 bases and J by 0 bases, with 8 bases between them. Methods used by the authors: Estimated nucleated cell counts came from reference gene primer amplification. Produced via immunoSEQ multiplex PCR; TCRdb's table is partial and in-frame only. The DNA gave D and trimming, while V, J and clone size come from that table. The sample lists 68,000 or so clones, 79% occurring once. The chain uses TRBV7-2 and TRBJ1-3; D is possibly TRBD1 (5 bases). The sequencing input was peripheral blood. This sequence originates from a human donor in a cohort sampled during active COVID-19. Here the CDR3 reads CASSAGVSGNTIYF. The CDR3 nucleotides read TGTGCCAGCAGCGCGGGGGTCTCTGGAAACACCATATATTTT.